The 32 T cell receptor beta chains presented below share a single source sample, sequenced in a study of CD8+ T cells in alopecia areata. The sample's treatment: oral pan-JAK inhibitor, 5-10 mg twice daily. Following RNA extraction, reverse transcription yielded cDNA that acted as the sequencing template. This table comes from immunoSEQ multiplex PCR, and its TCRdb copy is limited to in-frame clones, with some not included. This sample has fewer than 250,000 clones, with roughly 40% found just once. The source material was CD4+ T cells sorted from blood, sampled at approximately week 36, from a patient treated with tofacitinib. These receptors came from a human donor with alopecia areata.

This chain uses TRBV7-2 with TRBJ2-5, with D hard to call. The ends were cut back, 2 bases at V and 2 bases at J, with 6 bases in the middle. This CDR3 comprises 13 residues. From germline, CDR1 is SGHTA and CDR2 FQGNSA. The CDR3 loop reads CASSLSRQETQYF. CDR3 nucleotide sequence: TGTGCCAGCAGCTTAAGTCGTCAAGAGACCCAGTACTTC.

In its sample, this clone was seen a few times. This chain connects TRBV30 to TRBJ1-2; D is unclear. With 5 bases removed from V and 7 bases from J, the gap between germline ends came to 5 bases. The V gene's germline CDR1 is GTSNPN and CDR2 SVGIG (reference sequence). The CDR3 has 9 amino acids. CDR3 in DNA: TGTGCCTGGGACCTTGGCTACACCTTC. This sequence encodes CAWDLGYTF.

The chain recombines TRBV6-1 with TRBJ2-7, with TRBD1 as a possible D gene (5 bases). The germline V gene encodes CDR1 MNHNS and CDR2 SASEGT. This CDR3 has 15 amino acids. With 7 bases removed from V and 2 bases from J, the gap between germline ends came to 18 bases. This CDR3 reads CASILSTGSTYEQYF. In nucleotides, the CDR3 is TGTGCCAGCATTCTGAGCACAGGATCCACCTACGAGCAGTACTTC.

V is TRBV11-1 and J is TRBJ1-4; TRBD1 is a possible D gene (5 bases). Trimming removed 5 bases from V and 8 bases from J, with 18 bases in between. The CDR3 runs to 15 residues. CDR1 SGHAT and CDR2 FQDESV come from the germline V gene (reference sequence). The CDR3: CASSTVQGGGEKLFF. CDR3 in DNA: TGTGCCAGCAGCACAGTCCAGGGAGGAGGAGAAAAACTGTTTTTT.

This clone has a handful of counts. The chain links TRBV5-4 to TRBJ1-2; tentatively, D is TRBD1 (5 bases). This CDR3 region has 15 residues. The ends were cut back, 5 bases at V and 3 bases at J, with 17 bases in the middle. Looked up from germline, CDR1 is SGHNT and CDR2 is YYREEE (reference sequence). The CDR3 loop reads CASSLALGGDYGYTF. The CDR3 DNA reads as TGTGCCAGCAGTCTGGCTTTAGGAGGGGACTATGGCTACACCTTC.

This clone was counted between two and nine times. The chain employs TRBV5-1 and TRBJ2-5, with D possibly matching TRBD2 (5 bases). There are 15 residues in the CDR3. The V end lost 4 bases, the J end lost 5 bases, and 18 bases lay between the germline ends. Germline V gene sequence: CDR1 SGHRS, CDR2 YFSETQ. In DNA, the CDR3 is TGCGCCAGCAGCACCGGGCTGAATACGGGGGAGACCCAGTACTTC. Translation: CASSTGLNTGETQYF.

This clone was counted a few times. The chain joins TRBV7-2 to TRBJ1-5, with D hard to call. The CDR3 is 13 amino acids. Between the trimmed V and J ends, which lost 5 bases and 0 bases, there was a span of 5 bases. Germline V gives CDR1 SGHTA, CDR2 FQGNSA. CDR3 nucleotide sequence: TGTGCCAGCAGCGTAAATAGCAATCAGCCCCAGCATTTT. Residues: CASSVNSNQPQHF.

The CDR3: CASRARAPKPVYYEQYF. The CDR3 DNA follows: TGCGCCAGCAGAGCCCGGGCTCCAAAGCCAGTTTACTACGAGCAGTACTTC. This chain joins TRBV23-1 and TRBJ2-7; D remains ambiguous. TRBV23-1 is known as an ORF, though its function is uncertain. CDR3 length: 17 residues. Trimming removed 6 bases at V and 3 bases at J, with 24 bases between.

This clone has more than one count but fewer than ten. The chain combines TRBV20-1 with TRBJ2-7; a weak D match, TRBD2 (5 bases). V was clipped by 5 bases and J by 7 bases, with 12 bases between them. The CDR3 spans 11 residues. Germline-derived CDR1 and CDR2 are DFQATT and SNEGSKA (reference sequence). DNA of the CDR3: TGCAGTGCTTTACGAGGGAGAGAGCAGTACTTC. It yields the protein CSALRGREQYF.

The genes are TRBV27 and TRBJ2-1; possibly TRBD2 for D (6 bases). This CDR3 has 15 amino acids. Germline V gene lookup returns CDR1 MNHEY and CDR2 SMNVEV (reference sequence). Trimming stripped 5 bases from V and 4 bases from J, with 15 bases between. For the CDR3, the DNA is TGTGCCAGCAGTCCCCGAGCAGCGGGTTACAATGAGCAGTTCTTC. Protein: CASSPRAAGYNEQFF.

As regards this clone: Other DNA sequences from this sample encode an identical CDR3 as well. The J gene is TRBJ1-2, the V gene TRBV7-9; D not certain. The CDR3 is 15 amino acids. Germline V gives CDR1 SEHNR, CDR2 FQNEAQ (reference sequence). The V end was cut by 1 base, the J end by 2 bases, with 11 bases between. The CDR3 region has the DNA TGTGCCAGCAGCTTAGGCGGCGGAGCAAACTATGGCTACACCTTC. It is translated as CASSLGGGANYGYTF.

The V call is TRBV6-5, the J call TRBJ2-7; TRBD1 aligns across 9 bases. Germline values: CDR1 MNHEY, CDR2 SVGAGI. The CDR3 extends over 14 amino acids. V was pared by 6 bases and J by 5 bases, with 8 bases of the junction left unmatched. For the CDR3, the DNA is TGTGCCAGCAGGATGGACAGGGGCCGGAACGAGCAGTACTTC. The encoded protein is CASRMDRGRNEQYF.

The table lists this clone with a few counts. CDR3 nucleotides: TGTGCCACCAGCACGACAGGCGATGAAAAACTGTTTTTT. Residues: CATSTTGDEKLFF. The chain joins TRBV15 to TRBJ1-4; a possible D gene is TRBD1 (6 bases). This CDR3 comprises 13 residues. Germline V gene lookup returns CDR1 LNHNV and CDR2 YYDKDF (reference sequence). Trimming cost V 4 bases and J 6 bases, with 9 bases left between them.

The chain employs TRBV30 and TRBJ1-2; D call uncertain. The V gene lost 0 bases and the J gene lost 8 bases, with 13 bases spanning the gap. CDR1 is GTSNPN, CDR2 SVGIG, per germline (reference sequence). The CDR3 has 13 residues. CDR3 in DNA: TGTGCCTGGAGTGTAATTGAGGGTGACGGCTACACCTTC. It is translated as CAWSVIEGDGYTF.

The V call is TRBV29-1, the J call TRBJ2-1, with D maybe TRBD2 (6 bases). The CDR3 totals 13 residues. CDR1 and CDR2 from the germline V gene are SQVTM and ANQGSEA. Trimming took off 5 bases at V and 6 bases at J, with 14 bases between the two ends. CDR3 DNA: TGCAGCGTTAGGAGAGAGCGGGCCAATGAGCAGTTCTTC. It specifies CSVRRERANEQFF.

This clone turned up a few times. This sample also contains other DNA sequences that code for the same CDR3. The chain combines TRBV30 with TRBJ2-7; D is possibly TRBD2 (6 bases). The germline V gene has CDR1 GTSNPN and CDR2 SVGIG (reference sequence). The V end lost 0 bases, the J end lost 0 bases, and 9 bases lay between the germline ends. CDR3 length equals 14 residues. DNA of the CDR3: TGTGCCTGGAGTGTGGGGGGAAGCTCCTACGAGCAGTACTTC. Residues: CAWSVGGSSYEQYF.

This chain connects TRBV29-1 to TRBJ2-4; 12 bases match TRBD2. The CDR3 contains 17 residues. Germline V CDR1 and CDR2: SQVTM, ANQGSEA. V lost 3 bases, J lost 6 bases, and 12 bases stayed unmatched. CDR3 DNA sequence: TGCAGCGTTGAGTTAGGGCTAGCGGGAGGGCCGGGAAACATTCAGTACTTC. This gives the protein CSVELGLAGGPGNIQYF.

In this sample, this clone turned up a few times. The chain uses TRBV28 and TRBJ2-2, with D unresolved. The CDR3 spans 12 residues. Germline-derived CDR1 and CDR2 are MDHEN and SYDVKM. V was pared by 8 bases and J by 6 bases, with 10 bases between. The CDR3, as DNA: TGTGCCAGCTCCGGCCGCCCCGGGGAGCTGTTTTTT. It encodes CASSGRPGELFF.

This clone was counted only a few times. The chain has TRBV29-1 and TRBJ2-3; 11 nucleotides line up with TRBD2. The CDR3 runs 16 residues. In germline, CDR1 is SQVTM, CDR2 ANQGSEA. With 0 bases clipped from V and 1 base from J, the junction kept 3 bases outside the gene matches. The DNA of the CDR3 is TGCAGCGTTGAAGATTTAGCGGGAGGGGGCACAGATACGCAGTATTTT. Protein sequence: CSVEDLAGGGTDTQYF.

The chain carries TRBV30 and TRBJ2-5; TRBD1 is a possible D gene (6 bases). CDR1 GTSNPN and CDR2 SVGIG come from the germline V gene (reference sequence). The CDR3 consists of 13 residues. V was clipped by 4 bases and J by 5 bases, with 14 bases between them. The CDR3 region is CAWTITGRETQYF. In DNA form, the CDR3 reads TGTGCCTGGACCATTACAGGGCGGGAGACCCAGTACTTC.

The chain links TRBV6-5 to TRBJ2-1; a weak D match, TRBD1 (6 bases). CDR1 is MNHEY and CDR2 is SVGAGI in the germline V gene. V lost 1 base and J lost 12, with 19 bases in between. This CDR3 region has 15 residues. DNA of the CDR3: TGTGCCAGCAGTTACTATGGGATGGCAGGGGTTCGGCAGTTCTTC. Amino acid sequence: CASSYYGMAGVRQFF.

This clone was recorded a few times. The chain carries TRBV25-1 and TRBJ2-7, with TRBD1 matching 8 bases. This CDR3 comprises 11 residues. The ends lost 7 bases at V and 7 bases at J; junction bases unmatched: 3. From germline, CDR1 is MGHDK and CDR2 SYGVNS. CDR3 in amino acids: CASMGQVEQYF. CDR3 DNA sequence: TGTGCCAGCATGGGACAGGTGGAGCAGTACTTC.

The rearrangement joins TRBV6-1 to TRBJ2-1, with D uncertain. Germline V gene data show CDR1 as MNHNS and CDR2 as SASEGT. This CDR3 has 12 residues. V lost 6 bases and J 5 bases, leaving 8 bases between the germline ends. CDR3 protein: CASRLPDNEQFF. The CDR3 nucleotides read TGTGCCAGCAGACTACCTGACAATGAGCAGTTCTTC.

V gene TRBV6-5 combines with J gene TRBJ2-2, with a tentative D call TRBD2 (6 bases). The CDR3 covers 13 residues. Germline V gene sequence: CDR1 MNHEY, CDR2 SVGAGI. Trimming removed 6 bases at V and 5 bases at J, with 10 bases between. The CDR3 coding sequence is TGTGCCAGCAGCGGGAGAAGGACCGGGGAGCTGTTTTTT. Its translation: CASSGRRTGELFF.

The genes are TRBV30 and TRBJ1-4, with D unclear. With 5 bases removed from V and 10 bases from J, the gap between germline ends came to 17 bases. This CDR3 is built from 13 residues. The V gene's germline CDR1 is GTSNPN and CDR2 SVGIG (reference sequence). CDR3 in amino acids: CAWVEGSRGKLFF. CDR3 nucleotide sequence: TGTGCCTGGGTTGAAGGTAGCAGAGGAAAACTGTTTTTT.

The genes are TRBV29-1 and TRBJ2-5; D gene uncertain. Germline CDR1 and CDR2: SQVTM and ANQGSEA. Trimming shortened V by 5 bases and J by 5 bases, and 9 bases separated the two germline ends. This CDR3 region has 11 residues. For the CDR3, the DNA is TGCAGCGTTACCCCCTCGGAGACCCAGTACTTC. Residues: CSVTPSETQYF.

This clone occurred a few times. The chain carries TRBV7-9 and TRBJ2-1; 9 bases agree with TRBD1. CDR3 length: 16 residues. Germline CDR1 reads SEHNR; CDR2 reads FQNEAQ (reference sequence). The trim removed 3 bases at V and 5 bases at J, leaving 8 bases unmatched. The chain's CDR3 is CASSLWATGGHNEQFF. DNA for the CDR3: TGTGCCAGCAGCTTGTGGGCGACAGGGGGGCACAATGAGCAGTTCTTC.

In this sample, this clone turned up once. The chain joins TRBV2 to TRBJ2-7; possible D gene TRBD1, 6 bases. With 8 bases removed from V and 4 bases from J, the gap between germline ends came to 12 bases. In germline, CDR1 is SNHLY, CDR2 FYNNEI. The CDR3 is 12 amino acids. DNA of the CDR3: TGTGCCAGCTCTCGTCAGGGGTACGAGCAGTACTTC. Translating gives CASSRQGYEQYF.

The chain has TRBV30 and TRBJ2-7; perhaps TRBD2 as D (5 bases). The CDR3 totals 18 residues. Germline V gene data show CDR1 as GTSNPN and CDR2 as SVGIG (reference sequence). V was pared by 2 bases and J by 0 bases, with 23 bases between. The CDR3 nucleotides read TGTGCCTGGAGTCCTCCCCCCGGAGAGGGCAGCAACTCCTACGAGCAGTACTTC. Protein product: CAWSPPPGEGSNSYEQYF.

The V gene is TRBV7-9, the J gene TRBJ1-5; D not certain. V gave up 2 bases and J gave up 3 bases, with 11 bases separating them. CDR1 is SEHNR, CDR2 FQNEAQ, per germline (reference sequence). CDR3 size: 15 residues. The DNA for the CDR3 is TGTGCCAGCAGCTTAAGGGAAGGGAACAATCAGCCCCAGCATTTT. It codes for CASSLREGNNQPQHF.

This clone was counted only a few times. The V and J genes are TRBV6-6 and TRBJ2-5; D gene ambiguous. The CDR3 covers 13 residues. The V gene's germline CDR1 is MNHNY and CDR2 SVGAGI (reference sequence). V was clipped by 2 bases and J by 9 bases, with 13 bases between them. The CDR3 DNA reads TGTGCCAGCAGTTACATGGATGTCGGGTCCCAGTACTTC. This translates into CASSYMDVGSQYF.

The J gene is TRBJ2-3, the V gene TRBV18; D not certain. There are 13 residues in the CDR3. V gave up 8 bases and J gave up 3 bases, with 12 bases separating them. Germline CDR1 reads KGHSH; CDR2 reads LQKENI. The CDR3 sequence: CASAELRTDTQYF. The CDR3 region has the DNA TGTGCCAGCGCCGAGCTGAGGACAGATACGCAGTATTTT.